This TCR beta chain was sequenced for a study of T-cell memory formation after mild COVID-19 (dated by TCRdb to the early 2020s). The study in broad terms: TCR sequence clusters from the two donors were found to be largely donor specific. In a couple of donors, T-cell clones that expanded and contracted after mild COVID-19 were tracked by sequencing TCRalpha and TCRbeta repertoires over time. Two young, previously healthy adult volunteers made up the cohort, one male and one female.

This clonotype was recorded a few times. Its antigen is currently not known. Per-base qualities were not stored, and no clone one base away is much larger. The data were produced on an Illumina NovaSeq 6000. TCRalpha and TCRbeta cDNA libraries were built by 5'RACE with constant-segment primers, adding sample barcodes and unique molecular identifiers. RNA was extracted from every sample with Trizol reagent. Amplification of the libraries took two PCR steps, and the second step added a second sample barcode plus Illumina TruSeq adapters. Libraries were sequenced on an Illumina NovaSeq with 2 x 150 bp paired-end reads. As for the original processing: Demultiplexing of reads and collapsing into UMI-guided consensus sequences were performed with migec v1.2.7. Using mixcr v2.1.11, UMI consensuses were aligned to TRA and TRB V and J templates and then assembled into clonotypes. Clonotypes were classified as expanded or contracted when called significant by both edgeR and NoisET, with noise models trained on biological replicates. For edgeR calls, a false discovery rate-adjusted p below 0.01 and a log2 fold-change threshold of 1 were applied. PCA with hierarchical clustering of max-normalized trajectories of the 1000 most abundant clonotypes was used as exploratory dynamics analysis. Separately sequenced CD4+ and CD8+ repertoires were used to assign the CD4 or CD8 phenotype of responding clones. The public sequencing data were trimmed at Q25 with fastp and processed into clonotypes with MiXCR by TCRdb, which kept only in-frame beta chains. Rows with one shared CDR3 protein collapse into an entry with the most common genes and DNA. The V and J calls shown here were made by TCRdb, not taken from the authors' results. A total of some 600,000 distinct CDR3 sequences appear in this sample, roughly a sixth of them only once. Roughly 7.7% of the sample comes from the top ten.

What the work shows at the level of the full study, not this receptor alone: Some responding clones were detected in pre-infection memory, suggesting pre-existing cross-reactive memory T cells joined the SARS-CoV-2 response. SARS-CoV-2 specificity of the second-wave clones peaking on day 37 was not confirmed. From day 15 to 85, contracting clones showed balanced CD4/CD8 phenotypes, whereas a second wave of clones that expanded from day 15 to 37 leaned towards CD4+. Contracting CD4+ clones were located mainly in the CM and EM memory subsets, whereas CD8+ clones were found to be enriched in EMRA. Only two mild cases were covered by the study, and larger cohorts that include severe cases with pre-infection samples were considered necessary.

PBMCs were isolated by Ficoll-Paque density gradient centrifugation. CDR1 and CDR2 (SGHTA, FQGTGA) derive from the germline V gene. Measured from the cysteine to the phenylalanine, the CDR3 is 13 residues long. CDR3 DNA only is kept here, 39 bases in frame from base 1. V was cut back by 2 bases and J by 5 bases, leaving a gap of 6 bases between them. The receptor was isolated from an adult woman who had mild COVID-19 (a few samples of this study predate the infection). The sample titles of this study are shuffled in the database, so cell type and time point are left out; the donor was told from shared clones. The V and J segments used are TRBV7-3 and TRBJ2-2, with the D gene uncertain. Sequenced: PBMCs or a T cell subset sorted from them (not recorded which). This receptor carries the CDR3 CASSLRHTGELFF. The nucleotide sequence reads as follows: TGTGCCAGCAGCTTACGACATACCGGGGAGCTGTTTTTT.